Below are 25 T cell receptor beta chains sequenced from a single sample in a study of PD-1 blockade in classical Hodgkin lymphoma. TCRdb's copy holds only in-frame clones and misses some; the assay was immunoSEQ multiplex PCR. Altogether over 6,500 clones are present, about 88% being singletons, with the ten largest covering around an eighth. Every single patient, without exception, relapsed after autologous stem cell transplantation, and brentuximab vedotin exposure varied. Sequenced here: peripheral blood mononuclear cells (PBMCs), sampled at baseline. The receptors originated from a human donor with classical Hodgkin lymphoma.

This chain joins TRBV30 and TRBJ1-2; no clear D gene. The CDR3 length is 12 residues. Germline CDR1 and CDR2: GTSNPN and SVGIG (reference sequence). Trimming took off 0 bases at V and 6 bases at J, with 8 bases between the two ends. The CDR3 region is CAWSVPSHGYTF. Here the CDR3 DNA reads TGTGCCTGGAGTGTACCCAGTCATGGCTACACCTTC.

The chain carries TRBV7-2 and TRBJ2-7; D gene uncertain. Trimming stripped 8 bases from V and 0 bases from J, with 11 bases between. Germline V gene lookup returns CDR1 SGHTA and CDR2 FQGNSA. This CDR3 spans 13 amino acids. The CDR3 nucleotides are TGTGCCAGCGCCGGGCCGAACTCCTACGAGCAGTACTTC. Translation gives CASAGPNSYEQYF.

This sequence joins TRBV7-9 and TRBJ2-3; possible D gene TRBD2, 6 bases. The V end was cut by 3 bases, the J end by 0 bases, with 7 bases between. Germline V lookup: CDR1 SEHNR, CDR2 FQNEAQ (reference sequence). This CDR3 has 14 residues. Here the CDR3 reads CASSLEGSTDTQYF. The CDR3 region has the DNA TGTGCCAGCAGCTTGGAGGGGAGCACAGATACGCAGTATTTT.

V usage is TRBV5-5 and J usage is TRBJ1-4; D gene uncertain. V was shortened by 4 bases and J by 3 bases, with 10 bases between the two germline ends. The CDR3 loop spans 14 amino acids. Germline V lookup: CDR1 SGHKS, CDR2 YYEKEE (reference sequence). The CDR3 bases are TGTGCCAGCAGCCCGGGTGTCTCTAATGAAAAACTGTTTTTT. It specifies CASSPGVSNEKLFF.

This chain joins TRBV30 and TRBJ1-3, with D unresolved. CDR3 length: 13 amino acids. From germline, CDR1 is GTSNPN and CDR2 SVGIG (reference sequence). V was pared by 0 bases and J by 7 bases, with 10 bases between. CDR3 loop: CAWSVPAGNTIYF. In DNA form, the CDR3 reads TGTGCCTGGAGTGTTCCAGCGGGGAACACCATATATTTT.

V and J are TRBV19 and TRBJ2-5; D not certain. CDR3 length: 13 amino acids. The germline V gene encodes CDR1 LNHDA and CDR2 SQIVND (reference sequence). Trimming took off 3 bases at V and 1 base at J, with 6 bases between the two ends. The CDR3 spells CASSMNSQETQYF. In DNA form, the CDR3 reads TGTGCCAGTAGTATGAACAGCCAAGAGACCCAGTACTTC.

The chain joins TRBV5-1 to TRBJ2-7; no firm D call. Trimming removed 4 bases at V and 3 bases at J, with 14 bases between. This CDR3 spans 14 amino acids. Germline V gene sequence: CDR1 SGHRS, CDR2 YFSETQ. The CDR3 reads CASSPSNTNYEQYF. The CDR3 DNA reads as TGCGCCAGCAGCCCTAGTAATACCAACTACGAGCAGTACTTC.

The chain carries TRBV7-2 and TRBJ2-1; 8 bases align to TRBD2. The V gene end was trimmed by 7 bases and the J gene end by 9 bases; junction bases not matched to a gene: 14. This CDR3 comprises 15 residues. Looked up from germline, CDR1 is SGHTA and CDR2 is FQGNSA. CDR3 DNA sequence: TGTGCCAGCACCCGTGGAAGCGGGGGCCAGGGTGAGCAGTTCTTC. Protein: CASTRGSGGQGEQFF. Looking up the rest from reference TRBV7-2 and TRBJ2-1 gives the full variable domain: GAGVSQSPSNKVTEKGKDVELRCDPISGHTALYWYRQSLGQGLEFLIYFQGNSAPDKSGLPSDRFSAERTGGSVSTLTIQRTQQEDSAVYLCASTRGSGGQGEQFFGPGTRLTVL.

A note on this clone: This CDR3 fails to terminate in the conserved phenylalanine or tryptophan, so it likely reflects a read error. The DNA is left out, because the CDR3 cannot be placed on it with certainty; the CDR3 is given as TCRdb lists it. The chain has TRBV6-5 and TRBJ1-2. Counting both end residues, the CDR3 totals 11 amino acids. The V gene's germline CDR1 is MNHEY and CDR2 SVGAGI. The CDR3 sequence is CASTCLETLNA.

The V and J genes are TRBV6-6 and TRBJ1-1, with D tentatively TRBD1 (5 bases). V was clipped by 5 bases and J by 1 base, with 11 bases between them. Looked up from germline, CDR1 is MNHNY and CDR2 is SVGAGI (reference sequence). The CDR3 loop spans 14 amino acids. The CDR3 spells CASSPVGGNTEAFF. The DNA for the CDR3 is TGTGCCAGCAGTCCAGTGGGGGGGAACACTGAAGCTTTCTTT.

This clone has more than one count but fewer than ten. The V gene is TRBV7-9, the J gene TRBJ2-1; TRBD2 agrees at 10 bases. Germline CDR1 reads SEHNR; CDR2 reads FQNEAQ (reference sequence). This CDR3 region has 15 residues. V shed 5 bases and J 3 bases; nucleotides not matched to a gene: 4. The CDR3 loop is CASSNSGRNYNEQFF. Here the CDR3 DNA reads TGTGCCAGCAGCAATAGCGGGAGGAACTACAATGAGCAGTTCTTC.

The chain couples TRBV2 to TRBJ1-4, with 10 bases that match TRBD1. The CDR3 length is 14 residues. Germline CDR1 SNHLY, CDR2 FYNNEI. Trimming at V came to 7 bases and at J to 7 bases, leaving 6 bases not matched to a gene. The CDR3: CASTKRTGGEKLFF. CDR3 DNA sequence: TGTGCCAGCACCAAGAGGACAGGGGGTGAAAAACTGTTTTTT.

V and J are TRBV27 and TRBJ1-5; D ambiguous. V dropped 2 bases and J dropped 0 bases, with 5 bases sitting between them. The CDR3 covers 14 residues. Germline-derived CDR1 and CDR2 are MNHEY and SMNVEV (reference sequence). The CDR3 loop reads CASSLGSSNQPQHF. The CDR3 DNA reads as TGTGCCAGCAGTTTAGGATCTAGCAATCAGCCCCAGCATTTT.

The genes are TRBV7-2 and TRBJ2-2; D remains ambiguous. Trimming shortened V by 4 bases and J by 4 bases, and 7 bases separated the two germline ends. The CDR3 consists of 13 residues. CDR1 and CDR2 (germline): SGHTA, FQGNSA. CDR3 loop: CASSSRTTGELFF. CDR3 bases: TGTGCCAGCAGCTCACGTACCACCGGGGAGCTGTTTTTT.

The chain recombines TRBV10-2 with TRBJ1-5, with D tentatively TRBD1 (6 bases). V lost 5 bases and J 7 bases, leaving 15 bases between the germline ends. The CDR3 sequence is 14 residues long. The germline gives CDR1 WSHSY, CDR2 SAAADI. The CDR3 nucleotides read TGCGCCAGCAGTCTCACAGGGTCGGGGCAGCCCCAGCATTTT. Translating it yields CASSLTGSGQPQHF.

This chain uses TRBV7-2 with TRBJ2-5; no clear D. Germline CDR1 SGHTA, CDR2 FQGNSA. The ends were cut back, 5 bases at V and 8 bases at J, with 15 bases in the middle. The CDR3 is 13 residues long. The CDR3 spells CASSPGSNPTQYF. CDR3 nucleotide sequence: TGTGCCAGCAGCCCTGGGTCAAACCCCACCCAGTACTTC.

V is TRBV21-1 and J is TRBJ1-4. TRBV21-1 is a recognized pseudogene. The CDR3 runs 13 residues. DNA of the CDR3: TGTGCCAGCAGCTTACCGGGCGAAGAAAAACTGTTTTTT. It encodes CASSLPGEEKLFF.

The rearrangement joins TRBV9 to TRBJ2-2; D is perhaps TRBD2 (5 bases). V was pared by 8 bases and J by 0 bases, with 14 bases between. CDR3 size: 15 residues. CDR1 and CDR2 (germline): SGDLS, YYNGEE. The CDR3 loop is CASQIRTSNTGELFF. The CDR3 DNA reads TGTGCCAGTCAAATCAGGACTTCGAACACCGGGGAGCTGTTTTTT.

This chain links TRBV11-1 with TRBJ1-3; D remains unclear. Deletions cut 5 bases from V and 2 bases from J, with 19 bases between. This CDR3 has 17 residues. Per the germline V gene, CDR1 is SGHAT and CDR2 is FQDESV (reference sequence). CDR3 bases: TGTGCCAGCAGCACGCGGGAATCCTCTCTTACTGGAAACACCATATATTTT. Translation gives CASSTRESSLTGNTIYF.

This clone has only a few counts. The V call is TRBV25-1, the J call TRBJ2-5; weak D call: TRBD2 (6 bases). The germline gives CDR1 MGHDK, CDR2 SYGVNS. The CDR3 consists of 15 residues. The V end was cut by 2 bases, the J end by 5 bases, with 15 bases between. The CDR3 nucleotides are TGTGCCAGCAGTGAACTAAGACCGGGAGTGGAGACCCAGTACTTC. Amino acid sequence: CASSELRPGVETQYF. The whole variable domain, remainder taken from reference TRBV25-1 and TRBJ2-5, is EADIYQTPRYLVIGTGKKITLECSQTMGHDKMYWYQQDPGMELHLIHYSYGVNSTEKGDLSSESTVSRIRTEHFPLTLESARPSHTSQYLCASSELRPGVETQYFGPGTRLLVL.

This clone has just one count. This chain uses TRBV19 with TRBJ2-3, with 13 bases fitting TRBD2. The CDR3 is 16 amino acids. The germline V gene encodes CDR1 LNHDA and CDR2 SQIVND (reference sequence). After removal of 4 bases from V and 9 bases from J, the junction contained 10 bases not matched to a gene. The DNA of the CDR3 is TGTGCCAGTAGTACCTTACTAGCGGGAGGGCGGGGAACGCAGTATTTT. As protein: CASSTLLAGGRGTQYF.

The rearrangement uses TRBV4-2 and TRBJ2-6; D uncertain. This CDR3 is built from 18 residues. The V end was cut by 4 bases, the J end by 5 bases, with 21 bases between. Germline V gene lookup returns CDR1 LGHNA and CDR2 YNFKEQ. The CDR3 protein is CASSLAIKVQSRANVLTF. The DNA for the CDR3 is TGTGCCAGCAGCCTAGCTATAAAGGTACAAAGTCGGGCCAACGTCCTGACTTTC.

The rearrangement uses TRBV28 and TRBJ1-1, with TRBD1 identical over 8 bases. This CDR3 is 13 amino acids long. V lost 7 bases, J lost 5 bases, and 6 bases stayed unmatched. Germline V gene sequence: CDR1 MDHEN, CDR2 SYDVKM. The CDR3 loop is CASTTGGRTEAFF. The CDR3 DNA sequence: TGTGCCAGCACCACAGGGGGACGAACTGAAGCTTTCTTT.

In its sample, this clone ranks as medium-sized (0.01 to 0.1%). J is TRBJ2-7 and V is TRBV9, with D perhaps given as TRBD1 or TRBD2 (5 bases each). This CDR3 region has 14 residues. Germline-derived CDR1 and CDR2 are SGDLS and YYNGEE. Trimming stripped 0 bases from V and 2 bases from J, with 9 bases between. CDR3 DNA sequence: TGTGCCAGCAGCGTAGGACAGCGGACCTACGAGCAGTACTTC. Its protein product is CASSVGQRTYEQYF.

This clone is a singleton in its sample. The chain employs TRBV7-9 and TRBJ1-2; no firm D call. The CDR3 is 13 residues long. In germline, CDR1 is SEHNR, CDR2 FQNEAQ (reference sequence). V was cut by 6 bases and J by 0 bases, with 8 bases left in between. CDR3 nucleotides: TGTGCCAGCAGGACGGATTCTAACTATGGCTACACCTTC. The encoded protein is CASRTDSNYGYTF.